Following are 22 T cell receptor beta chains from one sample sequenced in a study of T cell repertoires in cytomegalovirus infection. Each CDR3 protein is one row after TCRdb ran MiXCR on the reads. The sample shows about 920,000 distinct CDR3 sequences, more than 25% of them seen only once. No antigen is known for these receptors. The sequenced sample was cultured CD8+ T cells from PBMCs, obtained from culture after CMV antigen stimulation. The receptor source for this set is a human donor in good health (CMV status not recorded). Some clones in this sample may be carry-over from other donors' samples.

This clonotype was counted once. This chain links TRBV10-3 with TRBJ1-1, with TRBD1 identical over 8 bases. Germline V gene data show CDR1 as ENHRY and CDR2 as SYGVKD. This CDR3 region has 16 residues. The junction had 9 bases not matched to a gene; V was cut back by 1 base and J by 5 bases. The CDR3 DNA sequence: TGTGCCATCAGTGAGTGGGGGACAGGAGGAAATACTGAAGCTTTCTTT. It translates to CAISEWGTGGNTEAFF.

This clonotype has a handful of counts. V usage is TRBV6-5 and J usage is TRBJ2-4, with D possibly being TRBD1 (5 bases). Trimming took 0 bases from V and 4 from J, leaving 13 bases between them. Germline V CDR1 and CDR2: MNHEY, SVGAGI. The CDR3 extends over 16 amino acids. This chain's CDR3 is CASSYSSQGNKNIQYF. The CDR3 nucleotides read TGTGCCAGCAGTTACTCGAGCCAGGGAAATAAAAACATTCAGTACTTC.

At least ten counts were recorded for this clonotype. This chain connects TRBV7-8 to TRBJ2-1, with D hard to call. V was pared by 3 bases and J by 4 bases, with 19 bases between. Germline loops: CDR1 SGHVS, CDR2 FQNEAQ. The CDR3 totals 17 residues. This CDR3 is CASSFDAITELYNEQFF. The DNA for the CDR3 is TGTGCCAGCAGCTTTGACGCCATAACGGAACTTTACAATGAGCAGTTCTTC.

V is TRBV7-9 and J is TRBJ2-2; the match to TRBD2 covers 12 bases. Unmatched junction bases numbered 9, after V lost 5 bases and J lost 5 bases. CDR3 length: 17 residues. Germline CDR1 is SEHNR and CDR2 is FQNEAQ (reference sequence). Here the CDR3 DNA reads TGTGCCAGCAGCATCGACCTAGCGGGGGGGCCGACCGGGGAGCTGTTTTTT. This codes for CASSIDLAGGPTGELFF. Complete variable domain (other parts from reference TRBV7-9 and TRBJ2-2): DTGVSQNPRHKITKRGQNVTFRCDPISEHNRLYWYRQTLGQGPEFLTYFQNEAQLEKSRLLSDRFSAERPKGSFSTLEIQRTEQGDSAMYLCASSIDLAGGPTGELFFGEGSRLTVL.

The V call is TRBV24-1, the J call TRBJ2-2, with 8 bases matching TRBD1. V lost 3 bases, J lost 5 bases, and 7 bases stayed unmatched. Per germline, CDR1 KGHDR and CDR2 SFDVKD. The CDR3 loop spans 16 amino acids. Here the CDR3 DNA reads TGTGCCACCAGTGATCCCGGACAGGGACATACCGGGGAGCTGTTTTTT. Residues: CATSDPGQGHTGELFF.

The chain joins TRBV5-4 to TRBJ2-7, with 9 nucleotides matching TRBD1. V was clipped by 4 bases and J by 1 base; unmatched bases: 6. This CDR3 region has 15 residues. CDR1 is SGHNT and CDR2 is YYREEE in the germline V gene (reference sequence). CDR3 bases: TGTGCCAGCAGCAAGGGACAGGGAGAGTCCTACGAGCAGTACTTC. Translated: CASSKGQGESYEQYF.

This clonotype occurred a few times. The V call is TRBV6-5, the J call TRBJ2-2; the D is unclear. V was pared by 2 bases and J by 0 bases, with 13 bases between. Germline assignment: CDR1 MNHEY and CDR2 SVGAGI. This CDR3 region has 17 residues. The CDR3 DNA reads TGTGCCAGCAGTTACGGTTTCATAAGGACGAACACCGGGGAGCTGTTTTTT. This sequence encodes CASSYGFIRTNTGELFF.

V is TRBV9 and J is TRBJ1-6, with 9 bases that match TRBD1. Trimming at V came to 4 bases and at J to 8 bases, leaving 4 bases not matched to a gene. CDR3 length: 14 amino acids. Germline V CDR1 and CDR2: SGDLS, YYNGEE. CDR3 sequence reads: CASSPGTGHSPLHF. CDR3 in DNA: TGTGCCAGCAGCCCGGGGACAGGGCATTCACCCCTCCACTTT.

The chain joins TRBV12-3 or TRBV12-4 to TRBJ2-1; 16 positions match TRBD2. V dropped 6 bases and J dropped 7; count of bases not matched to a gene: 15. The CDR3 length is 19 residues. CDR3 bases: TGTGCCAGCAGGCGCCCCGGGACTAGCGGGGGGGCCCGTGTTAATGAGCAGTTCTTC. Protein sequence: CASRRPGTSGGARVNEQFF.

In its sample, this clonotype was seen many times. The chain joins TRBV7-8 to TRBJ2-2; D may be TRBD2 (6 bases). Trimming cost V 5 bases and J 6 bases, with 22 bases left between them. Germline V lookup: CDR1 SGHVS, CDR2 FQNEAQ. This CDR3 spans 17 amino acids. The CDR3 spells CASSPLGLPKPPGELFF. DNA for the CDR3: TGTGCCAGCAGCCCGCTGGGACTGCCGAAACCGCCCGGGGAGCTGTTTTTT.

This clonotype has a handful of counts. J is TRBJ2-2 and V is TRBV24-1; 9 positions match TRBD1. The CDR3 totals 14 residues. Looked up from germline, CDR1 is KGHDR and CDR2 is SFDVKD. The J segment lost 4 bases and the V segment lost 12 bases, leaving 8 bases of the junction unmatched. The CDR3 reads CAASDRGFTGELFF. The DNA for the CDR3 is TGTGCCGCCTCCGACAGGGGGTTCACCGGGGAGCTGTTTTTT.

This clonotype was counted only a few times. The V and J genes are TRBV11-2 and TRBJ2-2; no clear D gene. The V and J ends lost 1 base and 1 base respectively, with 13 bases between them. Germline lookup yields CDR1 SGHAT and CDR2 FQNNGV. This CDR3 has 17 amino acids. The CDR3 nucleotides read TGTGCCAGCAGCTTAGTAACCGGGTTTGGGAACACCGGGGAGCTGTTTTTT. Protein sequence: CASSLVTGFGNTGELFF.

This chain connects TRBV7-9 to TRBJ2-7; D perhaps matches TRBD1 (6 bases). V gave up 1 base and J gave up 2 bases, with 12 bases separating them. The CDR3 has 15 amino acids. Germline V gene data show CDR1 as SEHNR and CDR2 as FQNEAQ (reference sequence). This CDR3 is CASSLVGRDTYEQYF. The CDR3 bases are TGTGCCAGCAGCTTAGTGGGCAGGGACACCTACGAGCAGTACTTC.

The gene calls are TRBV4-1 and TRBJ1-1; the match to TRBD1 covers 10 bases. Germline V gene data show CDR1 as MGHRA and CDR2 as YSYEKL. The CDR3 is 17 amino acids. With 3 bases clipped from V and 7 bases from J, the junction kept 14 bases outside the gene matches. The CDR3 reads CASSQWGPGQGSDEAFF. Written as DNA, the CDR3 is TGCGCCAGCAGCCAGTGGGGCCCGGGACAGGGGTCCGATGAAGCTTTCTTT.

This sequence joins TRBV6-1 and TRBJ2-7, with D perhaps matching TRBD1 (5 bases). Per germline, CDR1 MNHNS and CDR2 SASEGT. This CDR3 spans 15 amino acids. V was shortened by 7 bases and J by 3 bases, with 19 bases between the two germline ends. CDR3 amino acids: CASIGPFWGGYEQYF. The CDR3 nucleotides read TGTGCCAGCATTGGACCGTTCTGGGGCGGCTACGAGCAGTACTTC.

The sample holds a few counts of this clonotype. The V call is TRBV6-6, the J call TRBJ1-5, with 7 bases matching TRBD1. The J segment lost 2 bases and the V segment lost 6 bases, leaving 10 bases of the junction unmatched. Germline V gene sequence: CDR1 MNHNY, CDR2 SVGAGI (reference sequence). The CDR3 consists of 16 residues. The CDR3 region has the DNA TGTGCCAGCAGCATCGGGACAGAAGACGGCAATCAGCCCCAGCATTTT. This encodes CASSIGTEDGNQPQHF.

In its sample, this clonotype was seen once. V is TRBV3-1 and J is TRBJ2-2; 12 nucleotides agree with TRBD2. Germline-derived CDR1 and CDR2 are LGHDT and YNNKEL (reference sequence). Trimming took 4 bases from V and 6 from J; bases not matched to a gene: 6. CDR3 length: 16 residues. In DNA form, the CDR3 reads TGTGCCAGCAGCCCGTGGACTAGCGGGGCAGCCGGGGAGCTGTTTTTT. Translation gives CASSPWTSGAAGELFF.

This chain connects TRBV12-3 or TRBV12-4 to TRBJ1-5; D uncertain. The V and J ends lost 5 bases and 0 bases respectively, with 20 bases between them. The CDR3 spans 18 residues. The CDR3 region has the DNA TGTGCCAGCAGTCCACGTCCGGGATGGAGCTATAGCAATCAGCCCCAGCATTTT. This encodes CASSPRPGWSYSNQPQHF.

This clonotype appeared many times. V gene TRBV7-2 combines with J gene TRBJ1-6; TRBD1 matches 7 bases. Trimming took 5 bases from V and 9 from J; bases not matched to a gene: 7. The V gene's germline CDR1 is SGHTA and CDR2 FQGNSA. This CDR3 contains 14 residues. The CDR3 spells CASSADRVGSPLHF. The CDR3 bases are TGTGCCAGCAGCGCCGACAGGGTTGGTTCACCCCTCCACTTT.

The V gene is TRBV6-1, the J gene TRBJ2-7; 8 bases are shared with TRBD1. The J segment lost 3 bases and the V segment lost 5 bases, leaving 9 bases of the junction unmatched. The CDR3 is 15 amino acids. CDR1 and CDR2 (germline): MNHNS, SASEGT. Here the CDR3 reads CASSSGTGNFYEQYF. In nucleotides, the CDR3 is TGTGCCAGCAGTTCCGGGACAGGAAATTTCTACGAGCAGTACTTC.

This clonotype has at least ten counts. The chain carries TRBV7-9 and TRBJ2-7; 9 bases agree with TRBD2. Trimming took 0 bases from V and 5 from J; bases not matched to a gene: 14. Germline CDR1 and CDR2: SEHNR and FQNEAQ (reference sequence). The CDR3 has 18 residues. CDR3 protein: CASSLAEGPIAGVNEQYV. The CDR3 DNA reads TGTGCCAGCAGCTTAGCGGAAGGCCCCATAGCGGGGGTAAACGAGCAGTACGTC.

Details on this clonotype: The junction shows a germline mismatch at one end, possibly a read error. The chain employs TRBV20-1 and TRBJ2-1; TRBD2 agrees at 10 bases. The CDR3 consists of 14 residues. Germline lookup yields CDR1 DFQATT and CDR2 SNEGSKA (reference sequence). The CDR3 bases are TGCAGTGCACCGCTAGCGGGGGTAGGCAATGTGCAGTTCTTC. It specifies CSAPLAGVGNVQFF.